Listed below are T cell receptor beta chains from one sample, sequenced in a study of T cells in Graves' hyperthyroidism and ophthalmopathy. TCRdb processed the multiplex PCR reads anew with MiXCR; each CDR3 protein has one entry. The data hold hundreds of thousands of distinct CDR3 sequences, with 35% to 45% observed a single time. Source material: blood. These receptors were obtained from a man aged 18 to 35 with Graves' hyperthyroidism. The CDR3 runs from the conserved cysteine through the conserved F or W. D genes are given only for firm matches. Clone size is given for some rows only: seen once, a few or many times, or a class if the clone is expanded.

v_call	d_call	clone_size	j_call	cdr3_aa	cdr3_nt
TRBV4-1	TRBD1	.	TRBJ1-6	CASSQGAGGNSPLHF	TGCGCCAGCAGCCAAGGAGCAGGGGGAAATTCACCCCTCCACTTT
TRBV2	.	many	TRBJ1-2	CASSLWTRYDYGYTF	TGTGCCAGCAGCCTATGGACACGCTATGACTATGGCTACACCTTC
TRBV29-1	TRBD1	.	TRBJ1-1	CSDENTGVTEAFF	TGCAGCGACGAGAACACAGGGGTCACTGAAGCTTTCTTT
TRBV5-1	TRBD1	.	TRBJ2-7	CASSPGQGTEQYF	TGCGCCAGCAGCCCGGGACAGGGTACCGAGCAGTACTTC
TRBV20-1	.	.	TRBJ2-2	CSARPGPRGGELFF	TGCAGTGCTAGACCGGGACCCCGAGGTGGGGAGCTGTTTTTT
TRBV7-9	.	many	TRBJ1-1	CASSLADPEAFF	TGTGCCAGCAGCTTAGCAGATCCTGAAGCTTTCTTT
TRBV7-9	.	.	TRBJ1-2	CASSLDSSGYFGYTF	TGTGCCAGCAGCTTAGATTCTTCAGGGTATTTCGGCTACACCTTC
TRBV7-6	TRBD1	many	TRBJ1-6	CASSPEGQRNSPLHF	TGTGCCAGCAGCCCCGAGGGACAGAGGAATTCACCCCTCCACTTT
TRBV29-1	.	.	TRBJ1-1	CSVELSNTEAFF	TGCAGCGTTGAGCTCTCGAACACTGAAGCTTTCTTT
TRBV15	.	once	TRBJ1-5	CATSRGTDLGQPQHF	TGTGCCACCAGCAGAGGGACAGATTTGGGTCAGCCCCAGCATTTT
TRBV6-1	.	.	TRBJ1-5	CASRQADQPQHF	TGTGCCAGCCGACAGGCTGATCAGCCCCAGCATTTT
TRBV9	TRBD2	few	TRBJ2-2	CASSVLAGENTGELFF	TGTGCCAGCAGCGTACTGGCGGGGGAGAACACCGGGGAGCTGTTTTTT
TRBV13	.	many	TRBJ2-5	CASSLRRKETQYF	TGTGCCAGCAGCTTACGGAGGAAAGAGACCCAGTACTTC
TRBV20-1	TRBD2	few	TRBJ2-2	CSARDRTSGNTGELFF	TGCAGTGCTAGAGATAGGACTAGCGGGAACACCGGGGAGCTGTTTTTT
TRBV20-1	.	many	TRBJ1-4	CSAGLRQKLFF	TGCAGTGCCGGACTCCGCCAAAAACTGTTTTTT
TRBV20-1	.	.	TRBJ1-2	CSAPTGSSNYGYAF	TGCAGTGCCCCCACAGGGTCAAGTAACTATGGCTACGCCTTC
TRBV10-3	.	.	TRBJ2-6	CASRKDSTGANVLTF	TGTGCCAGCAGGAAAGACAGTACTGGGGCCAACGTCCTGACTTTC
TRBV20-1	.	.	TRBJ1-6	CSASDDSYNSPLHF	TGCAGTGCTAGCGACGACTCCTATAATTCACCCCTCCACTTT
TRBV10-3	TRBD2	many	TRBJ2-5	CAGGTSGDQETQYF	TGTGCCGGAGGGACTAGCGGAGACCAAGAGACCCAGTACTTC
TRBV4-1	.	.	TRBJ1-5	CASSQGRGTRQPQHF	TGTGCCAGCAGCCAAGGCCGCGGGACGAGGCAGCCCCAGCATTTT
TRBV3-1	TRBD1	.	TRBJ2-7	CASSQGTGSYKQYF	TGTGCCAGCAGCCAAGGGACAGGATCCTACAAGCAGTACTTC
TRBV7-9	TRBD1	.	TRBJ1-3	CASSLRPGGYSGNTIYF	TGTGCCAGCAGCTTAAGGCCAGGGGGCTATTCTGGAAACACCATATATTTT
TRBV12-3/TRBV12-4	.	few	TRBJ2-7	CASSPAGTHEQYF	TGTGCCAGCAGTCCAGCCGGGACTCATGAGCAGTACTTC
TRBV7-8	.	many	TRBJ2-5	CASSLIGDGQETQYF	TGTGCCAGCAGCTTAATAGGAGACGGGCAAGAGACCCAGTACTTC
TRBV7-9	TRBD1	.	TRBJ1-1	CASSFPGQGKDEAFF	TGTGCCAGCAGCTTTCCGGGACAGGGAAAGGATGAAGCTTTCTTT
TRBV7-2	.	many	TRBJ1-6	CASSLQGHNSPLHF	TGTGCCAGCAGCCTCCAGGGACATAATTCACCCCTCCACTTT
TRBV12-5	TRBD2	.	TRBJ2-5	CASGLLLAGGPKTQYF	TGTGCTAGTGGTTTGCTACTAGCGGGAGGGCCGAAGACCCAGTACTTC
TRBV10-3	.	many	TRBJ2-7	CAISDQGTDYEQYF	TGTGCCATCAGTGACCAGGGGACCGACTACGAGCAGTACTTC